A single sample is the source of the 27 T cell receptor beta chains below, sequenced in a study of naive and memory T cell subsets (dated by TCRdb to 2016 to 2017). A robust, sensitive protocol for the amplification, sequencing and analysis of TCRs was described in the study, in which 3' ligation of a UMI-containing oligonucleotide to TCR cDNA was used. Libraries came from 5' RACE. Instrument on record: Illumina MiSeq. The ligated cDNA was amplified in four rounds of PCR with nested alpha and beta constant region primers together with the SP2 primer. TCRdb ran its own pipeline on the public reads, namely fastp trimming at Q25 and MiXCR clone calling, and kept in-frame beta chains. Every distinct CDR3 protein forms one entry, paired with its most common genes and DNA. The sample data list around 56,000 distinct CDR3 sequences, and 6.5% to 8.5% of these were observed just once. The ten largest clones represent 9% to 10% of the sample.

The receptors here all came from a female donor in good health.

In its sample, this clonotype was seen many times. The chain has TRBV11-1 and TRBJ2-3; D gene ambiguous. V dropped 1 base and J dropped 4 bases, with 3 bases sitting between them. Germline V gene sequence: CDR1 SGHAT, CDR2 FQDESV (reference sequence). This CDR3 is 12 amino acids long. The CDR3 DNA reads TGTGCCAGCAGCTTAGGGCCAGATACGCAGTATTTT. Residues: CASSLGPDTQYF.

About this clonotype itself: A much bigger clone sits one base away, suggesting this may be a read error. This chain uses TRBV5-4 with TRBJ1-1; D unresolved. The CDR3 is made up of 15 amino acids. The germline gives CDR1 SGHNT, CDR2 YYREEE (reference sequence). CDR3 region: CVSSLASHGNTEAFF. CDR3 in DNA: TGTGTCAGCAGCTTGGCATCCCACGGAAACACTGAAGCTTTCTTT.

This chain links TRBV30 with TRBJ1-2, with D possibly matching TRBD1 (6 bases). Trimming left V 2 bases short and J 6 bases short, with 16 bases between. There are 14 residues in the CDR3. Germline V gene lookup returns CDR1 GTSNPN and CDR2 SVGIG (reference sequence). CDR3 nucleotide sequence: TGTGCCTGGAGTCTCGGGGGGGCGACCCATGGCTACACCTTC. Protein sequence: CAWSLGGATHGYTF. Variable domain in full (rest from reference TRBV30 and TRBJ1-2): SQTIHQWPATLVQPVGSPLSLECTVEGTSNPNLYWYRQAAGRGLQLLFYSVGIGQISSEVPQNLSASRPQDRQFILSSKKLLLSDSGFYLCAWSLGGATHGYTFGSGTRLTVV.

This chain joins TRBV2 and TRBJ2-3, with 9 bases matching TRBD2. The CDR3 spans 14 residues. Unmatched junction bases numbered 16, after V lost 10 bases and J lost 11 bases. The germline CDR1 and CDR2 sequences are SNHLY and FYNNEI. CDR3 sequence (DNA): TGTGCCACCCCGCCTAGCGGGGAGTCCCGGGGGCAGTATTTT. It encodes CATPPSGESRGQYF.

Only a few counts were recorded for this clonotype. J is TRBJ2-2 and V is TRBV19, with D perhaps matching TRBD2 (5 bases). This CDR3 is 14 amino acids long. V gave up 1 base and J gave up 7 bases, with 10 bases separating them. Germline V gene data show CDR1 as LNHDA and CDR2 as SQIVND (reference sequence). CDR3 sequence: CASSIVAGSGELFF. The CDR3 DNA reads as TGTGCCAGTAGTATAGTTGCGGGTAGCGGGGAGCTGTTTTTT.

This clonotype was picked up many times. This chain links TRBV12-3 or TRBV12-4 with TRBJ1-1, with D maybe TRBD1 (6 bases). The V gene lost 6 bases and the J gene lost 5 bases, with 16 bases spanning the gap. The CDR3 runs 14 residues. The CDR3 spells CASRNGGAVTEAFF. The CDR3, as DNA: TGTGCCAGCAGGAACGGGGGCGCCGTGACTGAAGCTTTCTTT.

This clonotype occurred many times. The chain links TRBV2 to TRBJ1-1, with D possibly being TRBD1 (5 bases). The CDR3 is made up of 15 amino acids. V lost 7 bases and J 1 base, leaving 16 bases between the germline ends. Germline V gene sequence: CDR1 SNHLY, CDR2 FYNNEI. CDR3 region: CASNGRGSRNTEAFF. The CDR3 DNA is TGTGCCAGCAATGGGCGGGGCTCTCGGAACACTGAAGCTTTCTTT.

The V call is TRBV6-6, the J call TRBJ2-5; D uncertain. V was shortened by 2 bases and J by 8 bases, with 18 bases between the two germline ends. Germline V lookup: CDR1 MNHNY, CDR2 SVGAGI (reference sequence). This CDR3 region has 15 residues. The DNA of the CDR3 is TGTGCCAGCAGTTACGGGTCCCACCGAACATATACCCAGTACTTC. As protein: CASSYGSHRTYTQYF.

Ten or more counts support this clonotype. The rearrangement joins TRBV18 to TRBJ1-5, with a possible D match to TRBD1 (6 bases). This CDR3 is built from 16 residues. V lost 1 base and J lost 4, with 14 bases in between. Germline CDR1 is KGHSH and CDR2 is LQKENI. CDR3 sequence: CASSPRDKGWNQPQHF. Written as DNA, the CDR3 is TGTGCCAGCTCACCACGGGACAAGGGATGGAATCAGCCCCAGCATTTT.

This clonotype showed up just a few times. The rearrangement links TRBV14 to TRBJ2-7; maybe TRBD2 (6 bases). The CDR3 is 12 amino acids. V lost 0 bases and J 9 bases, leaving 9 bases between the germline ends. Looked up from germline, CDR1 is SGHDN and CDR2 is FVKESK. CDR3 DNA: TGTGCCAGCAGCCAAGACGGGGGACCGCAGTACTTC. Translation gives CASSQDGGPQYF.

There are a few counts of this clonotype. This rearrangement joins TRBV6-2 or TRBV6-3 to TRBJ2-7; a weak D match, TRBD1 (6 bases). The germline V gene encodes CDR1 MNHEY and CDR2 SVGEGT. CDR3 length: 13 residues. The ends were cut back, 5 bases at V and 4 bases at J, with 12 bases in the middle. The CDR3 region is CASSLDRLYEQYF. The DNA for the CDR3 is TGTGCCAGCAGTCTTGACAGGTTGTACGAGCAGTACTTC.

The chain is built from TRBV3-1 and TRBJ1-1, with unresolved D. Trimming took off 3 bases at V and 0 bases at J, with 8 bases between the two ends. CDR3 size: 14 residues. CDR1 and CDR2 (germline): LGHDT, YNNKEL (reference sequence). CDR3 nucleotide sequence: TGTGCCAGCAGCCACTCTCTCCTGAACACTGAAGCTTTCTTT. Translated, it gives CASSHSLLNTEAFF.

This clonotype was seen only once. The V call is TRBV7-2, the J call TRBJ2-7; 7 bases match TRBD1. The CDR3 has 14 amino acids. The trim removed 5 bases at V and 7 bases at J, leaving 11 bases unmatched. Germline CDR1 and CDR2: SGHTA and FQGNSA. The CDR3 DNA reads TGTGCCAGCAGCAAATCCGGGACACAGGGGGAGCAGTACTTC. Its translation is CASSKSGTQGEQYF.

The chain employs TRBV5-1 and TRBJ1-1; the D gene is possibly TRBD1 (6 bases). CDR1 and CDR2 from the germline V gene are SGHRS and YFSETQ. Trimming removed 0 bases at V and 1 base at J, with 10 bases between. CDR3 length: 15 residues. The CDR3: CASSLVMTGNTEAFF. DNA for the CDR3: TGCGCCAGCAGCTTGGTGATGACAGGGAACACTGAAGCTTTCTTT.

J is TRBJ1-1 and V is TRBV18; no firm D call. The ends were cut back, 6 bases at V and 4 bases at J, with 15 bases in the middle. This CDR3 has 14 amino acids. Per germline, CDR1 KGHSH and CDR2 LQKENI. As DNA, the CDR3 is TGTGCCAGCTCGATAACTGGACTGTTCACTGAAGCTTTCTTT. It translates to CASSITGLFTEAFF.

The V call is TRBV12-3 or TRBV12-4, the J call TRBJ2-2, with no clear D. V was shortened by 7 bases and J by 14 bases, with 20 bases between the two germline ends. CDR3 size: 13 residues. CDR3 DNA: TGTGCCAGCACTTCTCTTACACCACCCAGCCTGTTTTTT. Protein: CASTSLTPPSLFF.

A few counts support this clonotype. The chain employs TRBV11-2 and TRBJ2-3; D unclear. CDR1 and CDR2 from the germline V gene are SGHAT and FQNNGV. Deletions cut 3 bases from V and 7 bases from J, with 5 bases between. The CDR3 is made up of 11 amino acids. As DNA, the CDR3 is TGTGCCAGCAGCTTTGTTAATACGCAGTATTTT. Its translation is CASSFVNTQYF.

In its sample, this clonotype was seen many times. The gene calls are TRBV2 and TRBJ1-1; the match to TRBD1 covers 10 bases. The germline gives CDR1 SNHLY, CDR2 FYNNEI. The ends lost 9 bases at V and 5 bases at J; junction bases unmatched: 6. The CDR3 loop spans 13 amino acids. For the CDR3, the DNA is TGTGCCAGACCCGGGACAGGGGTGACTGAAGCTTTCTTT. Its protein is CARPGTGVTEAFF.

This clonotype was recorded many times. The chain links TRBV12-3 or TRBV12-4 to TRBJ2-3; no firm D call. The CDR3 consists of 15 residues. The germline V and J ends were trimmed by 2 bases and 1 base, with 10 bases remaining between them. CDR3 DNA sequence: TGTGCCAGCAGTTTATGGTCTGGTGGCACAGATACGCAGTATTTT. Amino acid sequence: CASSLWSGGTDTQYF.

This clonotype was found many times. CDR3 bases: TGTGCCAGCAGCGTAGATAAGGATACGCAGTATTTT. This codes for CASSVDKDTQYF. The chain uses TRBV9 and TRBJ2-3; D is unclear. Germline-derived CDR1 and CDR2 are SGDLS and YYNGEE. This CDR3 is built from 12 residues. Deletions cut 0 bases from V and 6 bases from J, with 5 bases between.

This clonotype was recorded many times. J is TRBJ1-2 and V is TRBV20-1; D remains unclear. Trimming pared 6 bases from V and 8 bases from J, leaving 16 bases between. CDR3 length: 12 residues. Germline V lookup: CDR1 DFQATT, CDR2 SNEGSKA (reference sequence). DNA of the CDR3: TGCAGTGCCCAGAAATTGGAGGGCGGCTACACCTTC. As protein: CSAQKLEGGYTF.

This clonotype was picked up a small number of times. The chain has TRBV4-1 and TRBJ2-4; TRBD1 matches at 12 bases. The CDR3 sequence is 17 residues long. V trimming: 1 base; J trimming: 14 bases; junction bases outside the gene matches: 15. In germline, CDR1 is MGHRA, CDR2 YSYEKL. The CDR3 DNA is TGCGCCAGCAGCCAAGGCCAGACCGGGACAGGGGGCTCCGAGGAGTACTTC. It yields the protein CASSQGQTGTGGSEEYF.

This clonotype was detected ten times or more. This rearrangement joins TRBV6-5 to TRBJ2-2; D perhaps matches TRBD2 (5 bases). Germline V gives CDR1 MNHEY, CDR2 SVGAGI. The ends were cut back, 7 bases at V and 2 bases at J, with 11 bases in the middle. This CDR3 is built from 14 residues. The CDR3 DNA reads TGTGCCAGCACCCGGACTTTTAACACCGGGGAGCTGTTTTTT. Translated, it gives CASTRTFNTGELFF.

This clonotype has at least ten counts. This chain connects TRBV12-3 or TRBV12-4 to TRBJ1-1; a possible D gene is TRBD1 (5 bases). V lost 2 bases, J lost 2 bases, and 18 bases lay in between. This CDR3 spans 17 amino acids. The chain's CDR3 is CASSLKRTAGVNTEAFF. The CDR3 nucleotides read TGTGCCAGCAGTTTAAAACGGACGGCGGGGGTTAACACTGAAGCTTTCTTT.

The CDR3 protein is CASRSGPLERAFF. The CDR3 nucleotides are TGTGCCAGCAGGTCCGGACCCCTCGAGCGAGCTTTCTTT. The chain joins TRBV12-3 or TRBV12-4 to TRBJ1-1; D not certain. The CDR3 spans 13 residues. Between the trimmed V and J ends, which lost 6 bases and 10 bases, there was a span of 18 bases.

The CDR3 reads CSAWPSGGGETQYF. CDR3 nucleotides: TGCAGTGCTTGGCCTAGCGGGGGGGGCGAGACCCAGTACTTC. The chain carries TRBV20-1 and TRBJ2-5; 12 positions match TRBD2. In germline, CDR1 is DFQATT, CDR2 SNEGSKA (reference sequence). The length of the CDR3 is 14 residues. V shed 5 bases and J 5 bases; nucleotides not matched to a gene: 6.

This clonotype was detected ten times or more. The gene calls are TRBV2 and TRBJ2-2, with 12 nucleotides matching TRBD1. V was pared by 4 bases and J by 6 bases, with 3 bases of the junction left unmatched. The germline V gene encodes CDR1 SNHLY and CDR2 FYNNEI. The CDR3 is made up of 15 amino acids. For the CDR3, the DNA is TGTGCCAGCAGTGTCCGGGACAGGGGGCCCGGGGAGCTGTTTTTT. This codes for CASSVRDRGPGELFF.